The sequence of this T cell receptor (beta chain) was determined in a study of T cell responses to AZD1222 COVID-19 vaccine. Study-level points and caveats: Donors, mostly white British, included more females; clonal diversity was possibly underestimated.

Sequencing used immunoSEQ multiplex PCR; TCRdb keeps in-frame clones, though not all of them. The sample records under 60,000 clones, about 91% being singletons. To note about this clone: Its antigen remains unknown.

Germline-derived CDR1 and CDR2 are SGHNT and YYREEE (reference sequence). Trimming took off 1 base at V and 10 bases at J, with 11 bases between the two ends. This CDR3 is 12 amino acids long. The sequence derives from an adult who received the AZD1222 COVID-19 vaccine. V gene TRBV5-4 combines with J gene TRBJ1-1, with D tentatively TRBD1 (6 bases). This specimen consisted of peripheral blood, obtained 28 days after the second AZD1222 dose. CDR3 residues: CASSLNRVTAFF. In DNA form, the CDR3 reads TGTGCCAGCAGCTTGAACAGGGTTACAGCTTTCTTT.